This T cell receptor (beta chain) is from a study of PD-1 blockade in mismatch repair-deficient tumors. Findings and caveats of the study: Tumor-resident clones, often undetectable pretreatment in blood, expanded then contracted after pembrolizumab.

Every patient had mismatch repair deficiency by PCR or immunohistochemistry. A note on this clone: Its antigen is undetermined.

Using immunoSEQ multiplex PCR, the repertoire was profiled, and TCRdb retains in-frame clones only, with some absent. The profile shows roughly 84,000 clones, roughly 80% of them singletons. The CDR3 totals 15 residues. Germline V gene data show CDR1 as SGHNT and CDR2 as YYREEE (reference sequence). The V and J ends lost 4 bases and 0 bases respectively, with 11 bases between them. The V call is TRBV5-4, the J call TRBJ2-1; either TRBD1 or TRBD2 may supply D (5 bases each). The sequence was obtained from an adult with mismatch repair-deficient cancer. The source was peripheral blood, collected 12 weeks after starting pembrolizumab. The CDR3 DNA reads as TGTGCCAGCAGCCTGGGGGTTAGCTCCTACAATGAGCAGTTCTTC. It specifies CASSLGVSSYNEQFF.